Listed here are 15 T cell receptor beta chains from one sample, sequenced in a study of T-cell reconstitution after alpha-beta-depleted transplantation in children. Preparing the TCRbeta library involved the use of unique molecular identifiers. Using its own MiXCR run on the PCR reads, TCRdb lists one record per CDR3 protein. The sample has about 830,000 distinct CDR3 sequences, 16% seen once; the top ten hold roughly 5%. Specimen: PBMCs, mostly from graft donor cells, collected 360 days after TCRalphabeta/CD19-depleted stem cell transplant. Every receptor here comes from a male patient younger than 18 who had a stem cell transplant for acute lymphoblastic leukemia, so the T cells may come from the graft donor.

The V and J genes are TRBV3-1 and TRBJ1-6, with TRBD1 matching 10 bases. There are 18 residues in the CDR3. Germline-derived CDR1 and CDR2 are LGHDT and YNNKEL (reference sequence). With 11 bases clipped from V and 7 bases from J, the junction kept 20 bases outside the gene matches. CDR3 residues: CAFCLGPGQGQRNSPLHF. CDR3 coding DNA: TGTGCCTTCTGTTTAGGACCGGGACAGGGGCAGAGGAATTCACCCCTCCACTTT.

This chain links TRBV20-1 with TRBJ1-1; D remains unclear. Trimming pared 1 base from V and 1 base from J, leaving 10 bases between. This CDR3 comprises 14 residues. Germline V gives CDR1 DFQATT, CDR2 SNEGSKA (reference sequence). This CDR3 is CSARGGRENTEAFF. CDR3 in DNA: TGCAGTGCTAGAGGCGGCAGAGAGAACACTGAAGCTTTCTTT.

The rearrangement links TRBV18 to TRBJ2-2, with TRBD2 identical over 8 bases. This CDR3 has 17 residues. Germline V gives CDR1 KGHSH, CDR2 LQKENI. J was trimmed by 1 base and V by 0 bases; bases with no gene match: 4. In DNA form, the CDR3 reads TGTGCCAGCTCACCACCGGCGAGCGGGAGGAACACCGGGGAGCTGTTTTTT. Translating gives CASSPPASGRNTGELFF.

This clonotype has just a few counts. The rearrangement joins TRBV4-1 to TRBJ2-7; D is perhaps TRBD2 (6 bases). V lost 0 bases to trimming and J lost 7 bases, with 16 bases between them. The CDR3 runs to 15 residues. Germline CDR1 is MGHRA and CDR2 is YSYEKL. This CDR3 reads CASSQDPARRGEQYF. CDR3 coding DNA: TGCGCCAGCAGCCAAGATCCAGCCAGACGGGGGGAGCAGTACTTC.

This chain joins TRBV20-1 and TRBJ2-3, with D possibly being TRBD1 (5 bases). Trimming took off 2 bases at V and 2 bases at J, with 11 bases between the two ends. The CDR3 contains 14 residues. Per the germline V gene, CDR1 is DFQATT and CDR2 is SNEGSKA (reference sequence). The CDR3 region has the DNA TGCAGTGCTAGACTGGGGCGGAACACAGATACGCAGTATTTT. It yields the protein CSARLGRNTDTQYF.

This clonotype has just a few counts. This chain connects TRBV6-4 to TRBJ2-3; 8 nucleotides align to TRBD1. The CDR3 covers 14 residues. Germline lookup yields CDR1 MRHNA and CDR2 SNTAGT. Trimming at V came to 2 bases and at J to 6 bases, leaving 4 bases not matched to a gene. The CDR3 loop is CASSDGTGWDTQYF. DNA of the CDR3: TGTGCCAGCAGTGACGGGACAGGTTGGGATACGCAGTATTTT.

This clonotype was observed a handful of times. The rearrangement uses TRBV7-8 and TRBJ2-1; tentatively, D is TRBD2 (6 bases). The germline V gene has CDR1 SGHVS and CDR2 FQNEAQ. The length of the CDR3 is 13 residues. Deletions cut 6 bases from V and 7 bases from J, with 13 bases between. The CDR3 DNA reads TGTGCCAGCAGGCTGGGCGGAGGGAATGAGCAGTTCTTC. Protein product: CASRLGGGNEQFF.

CDR3 residues: CASSSDRGQQETQYF. The CDR3 bases are TGTGCCAGCAGCTCCGACAGGGGGCAACAAGAGACCCAGTACTTC. V usage is TRBV7-6 and J usage is TRBJ2-5; 10 positions match TRBD1. J gave up 2 bases and V 4 bases, and 4 bases lay outside the gene matches. Looked up from germline, CDR1 is SGHVS and CDR2 is FNYEAQ. The CDR3 contains 15 residues.

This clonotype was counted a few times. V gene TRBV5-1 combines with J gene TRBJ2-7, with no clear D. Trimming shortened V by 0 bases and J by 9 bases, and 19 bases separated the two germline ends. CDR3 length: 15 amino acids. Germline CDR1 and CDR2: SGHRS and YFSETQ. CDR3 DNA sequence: TGCGCCAGCAGCTTGGATAGGACGAGAATGAATTGGCAGTACTTC. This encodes CASSLDRTRMNWQYF.

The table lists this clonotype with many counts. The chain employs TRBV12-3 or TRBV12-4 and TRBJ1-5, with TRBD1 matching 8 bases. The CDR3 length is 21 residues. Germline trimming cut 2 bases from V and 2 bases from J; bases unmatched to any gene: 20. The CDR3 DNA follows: TGTGCCAGCAGTTTAAGGTTAGGATCGGGACAGGCGTATTTTGGCAATCAGCCCCAGCATTTT. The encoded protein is CASSLRLGSGQAYFGNQPQHF.

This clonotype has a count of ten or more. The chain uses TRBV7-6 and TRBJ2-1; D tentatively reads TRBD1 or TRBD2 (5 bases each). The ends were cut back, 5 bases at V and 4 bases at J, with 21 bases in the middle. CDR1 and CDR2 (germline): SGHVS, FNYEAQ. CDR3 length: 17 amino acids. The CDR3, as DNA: TGTGCCAGCAGCCCCGGGGCAGCCATCAACATGTACAATGAGCAGTTCTTC. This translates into CASSPGAAINMYNEQFF.

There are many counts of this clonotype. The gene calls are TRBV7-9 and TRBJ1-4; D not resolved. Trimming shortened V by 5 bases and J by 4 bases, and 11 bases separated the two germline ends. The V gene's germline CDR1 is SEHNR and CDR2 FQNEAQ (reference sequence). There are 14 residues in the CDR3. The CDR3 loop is CASSPTWSNEKLFF. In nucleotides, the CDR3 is TGTGCCAGCAGCCCAACTTGGAGTAATGAAAAACTGTTTTTT.

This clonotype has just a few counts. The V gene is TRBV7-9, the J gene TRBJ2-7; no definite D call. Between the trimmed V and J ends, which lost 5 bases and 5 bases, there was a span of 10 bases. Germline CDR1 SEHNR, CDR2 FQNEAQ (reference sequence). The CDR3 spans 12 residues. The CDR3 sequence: CASSRFGDEQYF. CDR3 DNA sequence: TGTGCCAGCAGCCGGTTTGGGGACGAGCAGTACTTC.

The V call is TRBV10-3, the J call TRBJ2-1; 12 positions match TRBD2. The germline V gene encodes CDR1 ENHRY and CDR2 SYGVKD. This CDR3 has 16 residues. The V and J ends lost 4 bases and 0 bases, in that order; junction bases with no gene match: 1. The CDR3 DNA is TGTGCCATCAGTGGACTAGCGGGAGTCTCCTACAATGAGCAGTTCTTC. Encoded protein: CAISGLAGVSYNEQFF.

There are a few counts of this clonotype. The CDR3 DNA follows: TGTGCCAGCAGCCTGCCGAGGACTGGAGGAACCAATGAGCAGTTCTTC. This translates into CASSLPRTGGTNEQFF. The genes are TRBV11-1 and TRBJ2-1; tentatively, D is TRBD2 (5 bases). CDR1 is SGHAT and CDR2 is FQDESV in the germline V gene (reference sequence). The CDR3 has 16 amino acids. The V end was cut by 5 bases, the J end by 6 bases, with 20 bases between. The full variable domain, completed using reference TRBV11-1 and TRBJ2-1, is EAEVAQSPRYKITEKSQAVAFWCDPISGHATLYWYRQILGQGPELLVQFQDESVVDDSQLPKDRFSAERLKGVDSTLKIQPAELGDSAMYLCASSLPRTGGTNEQFFGPGTRLTVL.